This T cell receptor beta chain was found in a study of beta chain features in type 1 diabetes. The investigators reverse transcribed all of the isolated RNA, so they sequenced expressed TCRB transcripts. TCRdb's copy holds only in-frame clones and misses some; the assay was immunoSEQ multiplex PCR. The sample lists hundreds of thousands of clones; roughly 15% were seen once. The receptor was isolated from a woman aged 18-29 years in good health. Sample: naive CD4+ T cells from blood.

The CDR3 loop is CASSLPRGRGPDGYTF. CDR3 coding DNA: TGCGCCAGCAGCCTACCGCGGGGACGGGGGCCCGACGGCTACACCTTC. The chain has TRBV5-1 and TRBJ1-2, with a tentative D call TRBD1 (6 bases). Trimming removed 4 bases from V and 8 bases from J, with 24 bases in between. This CDR3 has 16 residues. Germline V gene data show CDR1 as SGHRS and CDR2 as YFSETQ.